This T cell receptor (beta chain) came from a study of monozygotic twins with inflammatory bowel disease. Study-wide points: With others, IBD patients shared fewer clonotypes than healthy twins did, especially with disease activity.

In the case of this clonotype: Its antigen is still unknown.

The RNA usage for each TCR library was 3500 ng of total RNA. cDNA was made in eight separate reactions per sample. Each CDR3 protein gets one entry in TCRdb, which reprocessed the 5' RACE reads and gives no DNA. The sample data list some 160,000 distinct CDR3 sequences. Source material: blood. This TCR came from a human donor with ulcerative colitis or Crohn's disease, or a healthy co-twin of an affected twin (not recorded which).

The CDR3 loop is CATPRGRGTDTQYF. The chain links TRBV15 to TRBJ2-3; no DNA is available, so the TRBD2 call from TCRdb remains unchecked. This CDR3 spans 14 amino acids. Germline values: CDR1 LNHNV, CDR2 YYDKDF (reference sequence).